This TCR beta chain came from a study of T-cell reconstitution after alpha-beta-depleted transplantation in children (dated by TCRdb to the mid-2010s). Turning to the overall study: Using TCR repertoire profiling, the study followed T-cell immune reconstitution in a quantitative way in children after TCRalphabeta/CD19-depleted allogeneic hematopoietic cell transplantation.

In the case of this clonotype: Its binding antigen is unknown. It has no much larger one-base neighbor in the sample; base qualities were not kept.

CDR1 and CDR2, looked up from the germline V gene (reference sequence), are LNHNV and YYDKDF. Including cysteine and phenylalanine, the CDR3 has 15 amino acids. The read is trimmed to its CDR3 DNA, 45 bases read in frame from base 1. Trimming accounts for 3 bases at V and 7 bases at J, while the number of junction bases matched to no gene is 8. Libraries were constructed by PCR. The instrument given in TCRdb is Illumina HiSeq 2500. To normalize quantification of the TCRbeta repertoire, the TCR libraries were built with molecular barcoding that relied on unique molecular identifiers. TCRdb reworked the public reads: Q25 trimming with fastp, MiXCR clone assembly, productive beta chains retained. Rows merge per CDR3 protein into single entries with the most common DNA and genes. Recorded for this sample are approximately 400,000 distinct CDR3 sequences; around 9.9% of them occurred a single time. 5% to 6.5% of the sample comes from the top ten.

This sequence uses TRBV15 and TRBJ2-3, and 9 junctional nucleotides match TRBD1. Sequenced here: PBMCs from the stem cell graft donor, sampled from the stem cell graft. The receptor comes from a human donor who donated a stem cell graft to a child with acute myeloid leukemia. CDR3 region: CATSSGTGSVHTQYF. The nucleotides are TGTGCCACCAGCAGTGGGACAGGGTCGGTCCATACGCAGTATTTT.